The 8 T cell receptor beta chains below come from one sample, sequenced in a study of identical twins. Via MiXCR, TCRdb re-called the 5' RACE reads, giving one row per CDR3 protein. This table has 250,000 or so distinct CDR3 sequences, about an eighth appearing once. These sequences were also reported in another study, on yellow fever vaccine responses in identical twins.

The sample taken for sequencing was memory (CD45RO+) T cells sorted from blood. The receptors here all came from a woman under 30 in good health.

The rearrangement joins TRBV20-1 to TRBJ2-2; D not resolved. V was shortened by 3 bases and J by 5 bases, with 4 bases between the two germline ends. This CDR3 is 11 amino acids long. Germline CDR1 and CDR2: DFQATT and SNEGSKA (reference sequence). CDR3 sequence (DNA): TGCAGTGCTAGTCGGACCGGGGAGCTGTTTTTT. Its translation is CSASRTGELFF.

The CDR3 spells CSAIRTGVHGYTF. DNA for the CDR3: TGCAGTGCTATTAGGACAGGAGTCCATGGCTACACCTTC. The chain links TRBV20-1 to TRBJ1-2; the match to TRBD1 covers 7 bases. The germline V gene has CDR1 DFQATT and CDR2 SNEGSKA (reference sequence). V shed 4 bases and J 6 bases; nucleotides not matched to a gene: 8. The CDR3 totals 13 residues.

With regard to this clonotype: Just one base apart from a much larger clone, this may be a read error. This chain connects TRBV6-1 to TRBJ2-7; 8 bases fit TRBD1. V shed 8 bases and J 2 bases; nucleotides not matched to a gene: 8. CDR3 length equals 14 residues. The germline V gene has CDR1 MNHNS and CDR2 SASEGT. The CDR3, as DNA: TGTGCCAGCGGTGTAAACAGGGGGACCTACGAGCAGTACTTC. Its translation is CASGVNRGTYEQYF.

This clonotype was counted only a few times. J is TRBJ2-3 and V is TRBV20-1; 11 nucleotides agree with TRBD2. Germline V gene lookup returns CDR1 DFQATT and CDR2 SNEGSKA (reference sequence). With V trimmed by 0 bases and J by 1 base, 0 bases remained unmatched. The CDR3 covers 15 residues. CDR3 in amino acids: CSARETSGGTDTQYF. The CDR3 DNA reads as TGCAGTGCTAGAGAGACTAGCGGGGGCACAGATACGCAGTATTTT.

This clonotype was detected many times. This chain joins TRBV4-3 and TRBJ2-7, with D maybe TRBD2 (6 bases). The germline V gene encodes CDR1 LGHNA and CDR2 YSLEER. CDR3 length: 14 amino acids. The V gene lost 1 base and the J gene lost 2 bases, with 9 bases spanning the gap. CDR3 region: CASSQGSSAYEQYF. The CDR3 region has the DNA TGCGCCAGCAGCCAAGGGTCTAGCGCCTACGAGCAGTACTTC.

This clonotype has just a few counts. The chain joins TRBV12-3 or TRBV12-4 to TRBJ2-5; D possibly matches TRBD1 or TRBD2 (5 bases each). V was pared by 2 bases and J by 4 bases, with 11 bases between. CDR3 length equals 14 residues. CDR3 coding DNA: TGTGCCAGCAGTTTAAATGAGGGGTCAGAGACCCAGTACTTC. It translates to CASSLNEGSETQYF.

This clonotype appeared many times. This rearrangement joins TRBV29-1 to TRBJ2-7; D call uncertain. Trimming cost V 5 bases and J 3 bases, with 11 bases left between them. Germline V lookup: CDR1 SQVTM, CDR2 ANQGSEA. The CDR3 covers 12 residues. CDR3: CSVSNAGYEQYF. The CDR3 bases are TGCAGCGTTTCCAACGCCGGCTACGAGCAGTACTTC.

This clonotype was counted a few times. The chain combines TRBV28 with TRBJ2-7; TRBD1 matches at 8 bases. The CDR3 spans 20 residues. Germline V lookup: CDR1 MDHEN, CDR2 SYDVKM. V was clipped by 4 bases and J by 0 bases; unmatched bases: 20. The CDR3 is CASSSRIPGQAFLSSYEQYF. CDR3 in DNA: TGTGCCAGCAGTTCGAGGATCCCGGGACAGGCATTTTTAAGCTCCTACGAGCAGTACTTC.